A selection of T cell receptor beta chains follows, all from one sample in a study of Graves' ophthalmopathy and Graves' hyperthyroidism. MiXCR, run by TCRdb on the multiplex PCR reads, gives a single entry per CDR3 protein. The sample consists of about 740,000 distinct CDR3 sequences, 35% to 50% of them appearing once. The sample taken for sequencing was peripheral blood. The receptor set was obtained from an adult man with Graves' ophthalmopathy. Both conserved end residues are part of each CDR3. A D gene is named only where the DNA matches it firmly. A row's size may be missing; if present it is once, few, many or a size class.

- | TRBJ1-3 | TRBV11-2 | - | TGTGCCAGCAGGCAGGACTTCAGCTCTGGAAACACCATATATTTT | CASRQDFSSGNTIYF
- | TRBJ1-5 | TRBV7-9 | many | TGTGCCAGCAGCTCGACCCGGGACGGGAATGACTATAGCAATCAGCCCCAGCATTTT | CASSSTRDGNDYSNQPQHF
- | TRBJ2-2 | TRBV7-6 | - | TGTGCCAGCAGCTTTCCGGGCACCGGGGAGCTGTTTTTT | CASSFPGTGELFF
- | TRBJ1-2 | TRBV28 | - | TGTGCCAGCAGTTTTGAACAAGAGGGTGGCTACACCTTC | CASSFEQEGGYTF
- | TRBJ2-7 | TRBV5-1 | - | TGCGCCAGCAGCTTGGACTCAGGGCCTTCCTACGAGCAGTACTTC | CASSLDSGPSYEQYF
TRBD2 | TRBJ2-7 | TRBV20-1 | few | TGCAGTGCTAGCGCTAGCGGGGTCTACGAGCAGTACTTC | CSASASGVYEQYF
- | TRBJ1-1 | TRBV29-1 | few | TGCAGCCACGGGACGTCCACTGAAGCTTTCTTT | CSHGTSTEAFF
- | TRBJ1-2 | TRBV20-1 | many | TGCAGTGCTAGAGTGCGGGTTCAAGACGGCTACACCTTC | CSARVRVQDGYTF
- | TRBJ1-5 | TRBV12-3/TRBV12-4 | few | TGTGCCACCTCCCCGGGTGGGGAAAATCAGCCCCAGCATTTT | CATSPGGENQPQHF
- | TRBJ1-6 | TRBV9 | - | TGTGCCAGCAGCTTGAGCGGGACCCAATATTCACCCCTCCACTTT | CASSLSGTQYSPLHF
- | TRBJ1-3 | TRBV5-4 | few | TGTGCCAGCAGCTTGGCCGCCGGCTCTGGAAACACCATATATTTT | CASSLAAGSGNTIYF
- | TRBJ1-5 | TRBV20-1 | - | TGCAGTGCTAGGACAGCCCCAGGCAATCAGCCCCAGCATTTT | CSARTAPGNQPQHF
TRBD1 | TRBJ2-5 | TRBV29-1 | - | TGCAGCAGCCGTGGACAGGGGGCGCGGGAGACCCAGTACTTC | CSSRGQGARETQYF
- | TRBJ1-1 | TRBV7-6 | many | TGTGCCAGCAGCTTAACGAGGAGCACTGAAGCTTTCTTT | CASSLTRSTEAFF
- | TRBJ2-7 | TRBV5-4 | few | TGTGCCAGCAGCTCGGTCCGTTACGAGCAGTACTTC | CASSSVRYEQYF
- | TRBJ2-5 | TRBV29-1 | many | TGCAGCGTTGTTCACGGCGGGGAGACCCAGTACTTC | CSVVHGGETQYF
- | TRBJ1-5 | TRBV20-1 | few | TGCAGTGCTAGAGACGGTGGGATCCAATATAGCAATCAGCCCCAGCATTTT | CSARDGGIQYSNQPQHF